This T cell receptor (beta chain) was sequenced in a study of beta chain features in type 1 diabetes. Since all of the isolated RNA was reverse transcribed, expressed TCRB transcripts were what got sequenced. Data came from immunoSEQ multiplex PCR; TCRdb stores just in-frame clones and leaves some out. The sample yields about 140,000 clones, about 9.1% seen once. Germline CDR1 SGHTA, CDR2 FQGNSA. The CDR3 contains 15 residues. J lost 4 bases, V lost 8 bases, and 8 bases had no gene match. This receptor was identified in a woman in her forties in good health. The chain has TRBV7-2 and TRBJ1-5; TRBD1 agrees at 10 bases. Sample: central memory CD4+ T cells from blood. Here the CDR3 reads CASGRQGAPNQPQHF. The CDR3 DNA follows: TGTGCCAGCGGACGACAGGGGGCGCCGAATCAGCCCCAGCATTTT.